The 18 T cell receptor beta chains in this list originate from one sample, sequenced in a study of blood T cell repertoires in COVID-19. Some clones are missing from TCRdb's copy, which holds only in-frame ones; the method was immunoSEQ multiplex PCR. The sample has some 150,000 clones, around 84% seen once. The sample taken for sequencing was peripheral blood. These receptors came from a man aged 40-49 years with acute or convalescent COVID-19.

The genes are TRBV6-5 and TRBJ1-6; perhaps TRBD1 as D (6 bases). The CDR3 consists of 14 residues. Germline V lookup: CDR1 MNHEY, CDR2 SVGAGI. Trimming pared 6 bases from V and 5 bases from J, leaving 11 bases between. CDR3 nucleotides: TGTGCCAGCAGGCCGAGGACAGATAATTCACCCCTCCACTTT. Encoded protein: CASRPRTDNSPLHF.

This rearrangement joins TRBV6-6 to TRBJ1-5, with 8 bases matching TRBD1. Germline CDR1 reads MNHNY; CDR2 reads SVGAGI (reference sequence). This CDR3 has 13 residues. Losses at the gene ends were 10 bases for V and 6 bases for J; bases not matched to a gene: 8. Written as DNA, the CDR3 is TGTGCCAACCCAGGGGGCCAAGGTCAGCCCCAGCATTTT. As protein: CANPGGQGQPQHF.

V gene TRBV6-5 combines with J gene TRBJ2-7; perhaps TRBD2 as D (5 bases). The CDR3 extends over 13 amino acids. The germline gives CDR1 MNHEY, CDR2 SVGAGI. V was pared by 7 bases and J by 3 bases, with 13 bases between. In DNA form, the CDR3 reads TGTGCCAGCACCTCGCCCGGGAACTACGAGCAGTACTTC. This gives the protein CASTSPGNYEQYF.

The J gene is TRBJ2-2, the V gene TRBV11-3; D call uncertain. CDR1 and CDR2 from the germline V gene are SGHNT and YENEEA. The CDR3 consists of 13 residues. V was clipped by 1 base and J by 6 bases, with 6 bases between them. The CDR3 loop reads CASSLGGPGELFF. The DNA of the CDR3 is TGTGCCAGCAGCTTAGGAGGTCCCGGGGAGCTGTTTTTT.

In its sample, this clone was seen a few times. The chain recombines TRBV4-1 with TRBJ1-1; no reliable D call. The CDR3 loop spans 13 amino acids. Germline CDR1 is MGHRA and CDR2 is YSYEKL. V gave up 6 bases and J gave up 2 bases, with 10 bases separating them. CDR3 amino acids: CASRRIVNTEAFF. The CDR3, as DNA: TGCGCCAGCAGGCGGATCGTCAACACTGAAGCTTTCTTT.

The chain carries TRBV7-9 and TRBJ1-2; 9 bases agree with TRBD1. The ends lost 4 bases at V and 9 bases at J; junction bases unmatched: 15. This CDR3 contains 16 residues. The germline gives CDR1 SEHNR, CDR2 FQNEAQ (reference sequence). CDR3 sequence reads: CASSSDRGGDHSSYTF. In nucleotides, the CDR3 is TGTGCCAGCAGCTCCGACAGGGGGGGCGATCACTCAAGCTACACCTTC.

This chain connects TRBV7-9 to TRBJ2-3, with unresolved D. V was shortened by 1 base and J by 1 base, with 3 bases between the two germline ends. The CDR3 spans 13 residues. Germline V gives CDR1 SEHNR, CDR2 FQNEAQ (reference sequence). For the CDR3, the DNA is TGTGCCAGCAGCTTAGGCGGCACAGATACGCAGTATTTT. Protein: CASSLGGTDTQYF.

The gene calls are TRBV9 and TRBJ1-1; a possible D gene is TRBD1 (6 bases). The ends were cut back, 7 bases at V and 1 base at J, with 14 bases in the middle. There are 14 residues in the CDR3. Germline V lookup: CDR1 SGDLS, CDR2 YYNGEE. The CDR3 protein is CASPRQAGNTEAFF. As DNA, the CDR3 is TGTGCCAGCCCAAGACAGGCCGGGAACACTGAAGCTTTCTTT.

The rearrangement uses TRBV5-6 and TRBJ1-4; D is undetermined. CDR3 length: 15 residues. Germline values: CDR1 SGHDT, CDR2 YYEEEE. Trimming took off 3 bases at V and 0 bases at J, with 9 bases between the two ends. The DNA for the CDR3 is TGTGCCAGCAGCTCGGGTCTTGCAACTAATGAAAAACTGTTTTTT. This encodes CASSSGLATNEKLFF.

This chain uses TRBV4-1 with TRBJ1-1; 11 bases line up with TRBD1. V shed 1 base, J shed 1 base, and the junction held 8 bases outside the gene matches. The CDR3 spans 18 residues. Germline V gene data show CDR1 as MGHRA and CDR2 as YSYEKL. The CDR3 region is CASSQVHPGTGGNTEAFF. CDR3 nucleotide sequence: TGCGCCAGCAGCCAAGTGCACCCCGGGACAGGGGGGAACACTGAAGCTTTCTTT.

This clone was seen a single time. Here the CDR3 DNA reads TGTGCCAGCAGTTATGATTCGCGGGGGGGCTCCTACAATGAGCAGTTCTTC. Translated: CASSYDSRGGSYNEQFF. The genes are TRBV6-2 or TRBV6-3 and TRBJ2-1; 9 bases are shared with TRBD2. The CDR3 length is 17 residues. Germline V CDR1 and CDR2: MNHEY, SVGEGT. V shed 3 bases and J 0 bases; nucleotides not matched to a gene: 6.

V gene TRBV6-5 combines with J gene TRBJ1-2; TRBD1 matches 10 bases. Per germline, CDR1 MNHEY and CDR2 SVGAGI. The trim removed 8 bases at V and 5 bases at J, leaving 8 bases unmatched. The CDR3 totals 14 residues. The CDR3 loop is CASYLTGGWYGYTF. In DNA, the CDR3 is TGTGCCAGCTACCTGACAGGGGGCTGGTATGGCTACACCTTC.

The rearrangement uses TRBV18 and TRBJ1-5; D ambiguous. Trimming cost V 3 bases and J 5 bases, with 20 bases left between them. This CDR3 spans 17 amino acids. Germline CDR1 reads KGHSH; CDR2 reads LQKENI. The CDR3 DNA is TGTGCCAGCTCACCTAGCAGCGGGCTAGGGAGTCATCAGCCCCAGCATTTT. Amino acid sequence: CASSPSSGLGSHQPQHF.

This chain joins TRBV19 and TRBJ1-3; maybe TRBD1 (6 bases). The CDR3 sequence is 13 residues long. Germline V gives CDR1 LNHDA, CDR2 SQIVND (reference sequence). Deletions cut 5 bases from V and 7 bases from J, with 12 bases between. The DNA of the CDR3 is TGTGCCAGTAGTCTCGCACAGGGTAACACCATATATTTT. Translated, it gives CASSLAQGNTIYF. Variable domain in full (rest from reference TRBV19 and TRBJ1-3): DGGITQSPKYLFRKEGQNVTLSCEQNLNHDAMYWYRQDPGQGLRLIYYSQIVNDFQKGDIAEGYSVSREKKESFPLTVTSAQKNPTAFYLCASSLAQGNTIYFGEGSWLTVV.

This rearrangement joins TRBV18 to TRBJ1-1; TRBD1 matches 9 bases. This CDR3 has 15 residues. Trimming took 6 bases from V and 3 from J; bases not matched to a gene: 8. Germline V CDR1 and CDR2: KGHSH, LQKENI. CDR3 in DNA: TGTGCCAGCTCGGCGGGACAGGGTTCGGACACTGAAGCTTTCTTT. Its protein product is CASSAGQGSDTEAFF.

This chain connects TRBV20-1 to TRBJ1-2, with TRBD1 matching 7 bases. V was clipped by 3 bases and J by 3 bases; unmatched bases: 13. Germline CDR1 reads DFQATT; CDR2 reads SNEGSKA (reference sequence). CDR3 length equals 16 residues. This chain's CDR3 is CSASQGDPIIHYGYTF. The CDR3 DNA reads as TGCAGTGCTAGTCAGGGGGACCCAATTATTCACTATGGCTACACCTTC.

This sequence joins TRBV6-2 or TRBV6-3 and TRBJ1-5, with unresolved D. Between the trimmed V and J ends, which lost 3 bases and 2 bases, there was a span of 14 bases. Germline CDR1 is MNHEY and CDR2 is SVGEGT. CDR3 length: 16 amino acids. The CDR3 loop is CASSYRGLPGNQPQHF. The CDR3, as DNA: TGTGCCAGCAGTTATAGAGGACTTCCGGGCAATCAGCCCCAGCATTTT.

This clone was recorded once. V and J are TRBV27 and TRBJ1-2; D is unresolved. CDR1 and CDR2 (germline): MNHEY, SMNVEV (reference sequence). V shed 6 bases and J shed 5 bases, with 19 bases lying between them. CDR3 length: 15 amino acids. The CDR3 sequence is CASSPLNLHLYGYTF. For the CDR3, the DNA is TGTGCCAGCAGCCCCCTCAATCTCCACCTATATGGCTACACCTTC.